The next 9 T cell receptor beta chains were all read from a single sample in a study of OX40 agonist ivuxolimab in advanced cancers. Clones were read by immunoSEQ multiplex PCR, and TCRdb kept only the in-frame ones, dropping some. The repertoire includes under 20,000 clones, 75% to 80% of them detected once, and about 15% sits in the top ten. This specimen consisted of CD4+ or CD8+ T cells sorted from blood, obtained in a trial of the OX40 agonist ivuxolimab. The receptors were sampled from an adult with an advanced solid tumor such as melanoma, head and neck, liver or kidney cancer.

The chain carries TRBV5-6 and TRBJ2-1; possible D gene TRBD2, 5 bases. V was cut by 1 base and J by 8 bases, with 7 bases left in between. The CDR3 is made up of 12 amino acids. Germline-derived CDR1 and CDR2 are SGHDT and YYEEEE. CDR3 coding DNA: TGTGCCAGCAGCTTGCTCGGGGATGAGCAGTTCTTC. As protein: CASSLLGDEQFF.

The table lists this clone with a few counts. This chain joins TRBV6-1 and TRBJ1-5, with D unclear. Germline CDR1 and CDR2: MNHNS and SASEGT. This CDR3 region has 14 residues. The V end was cut by 4 bases, the J end by 6 bases, with 13 bases between. Here the CDR3 DNA reads TGTGCCAGCAGTGCTACGAGGAAGGGTCAGCCCCAGCATTTT. Amino acids: CASSATRKGQPQHF.

The genes are TRBV6-1 and TRBJ1-2; D is ambiguous. V gave up 3 bases and J gave up 0 bases, with 8 bases separating them. Germline assignment: CDR1 MNHNS and CDR2 SASEGT. The CDR3 totals 14 residues. The CDR3 coding sequence is TGTGCCAGCAGTGAGGACGGGGCTAACTATGGCTACACCTTC. It specifies CASSEDGANYGYTF.

The chain recombines TRBV27 with TRBJ2-2; 10 bases are a match to TRBD2. CDR3 length: 18 amino acids. Germline values: CDR1 MNHEY, CDR2 SMNVEV (reference sequence). J lost 5 bases, V lost 2 bases, and 11 bases had no gene match. The CDR3 DNA is TGTGCCAGCAGTTTAGGGGAACGGCTAGCGGGAGAAACCGGGGAGCTGTTTTTT. Amino acids: CASSLGERLAGETGELFF.

V gene TRBV5-5 combines with J gene TRBJ2-7, with TRBD1 as a possible D gene (6 bases). This CDR3 is 15 amino acids long. Deletions cut 0 bases from V and 0 bases from J, with 10 bases between. The V gene's germline CDR1 is SGHKS and CDR2 YYEKEE (reference sequence). CDR3 region: CASSLVTGYSYEQYF. The CDR3 DNA sequence: TGTGCCAGCAGCTTGGTGACAGGTTACTCCTACGAGCAGTACTTC. Full variable domain (outside the CDR3, taken from reference TRBV5-5 and TRBJ2-7): DAGVTQSPTHLIKTRGQQVTLRCSPISGHKSVSWYQQVLGQGPQFIFQYYEKEERGRGNFPDRFSARQFPNYSSELNVNALLLGDSALYLCASSLVTGYSYEQYFGPGTRLTVT.

V gene TRBV6-5 combines with J gene TRBJ2-7, with D perhaps TRBD2 (5 bases). This CDR3 has 13 amino acids. The ends were cut back, 8 bases at V and 3 bases at J, with 14 bases in the middle. The germline V gene encodes CDR1 MNHEY and CDR2 SVGAGI. In DNA form, the CDR3 reads TGTGCCAGCGGGAGAGGGCCCTTCTACGAGCAGTACTTC. Translating gives CASGRGPFYEQYF.

V is TRBV1 and J is TRBJ2-7; the table's TRBD1 call for D was not verified on the DNA. TRBV1 is marked as a pseudogene. The CDR3 contains 13 residues. The CDR3 nucleotides are TGCACCAGCGGGACAGGGGGCTCCTACGAGCAGTACTTC. Translated: CTSGTGGSYEQYF.

This chain links TRBV2 with TRBJ2-2, with 8 positions matching TRBD1. V shed 3 bases, J shed 7 bases, and the junction held 4 bases outside the gene matches. The CDR3 contains 14 residues. The germline V gene encodes CDR1 SNHLY and CDR2 FYNNEI. DNA for the CDR3: TGTGCCAGCAGTGAGGTCAGGGGGCTCGGGGAGCTGTTTTTT. Translated: CASSEVRGLGELFF.

This chain links TRBV11-2 with TRBJ2-1; D remains ambiguous. CDR3 length: 14 amino acids. Germline-derived CDR1 and CDR2 are SGHAT and FQNNGV. The ends were cut back, 1 base at V and 8 bases at J, with 12 bases in the middle. The CDR3 sequence: CASSLGLGGDEQFF. The CDR3 DNA reads as TGTGCCAGCAGCTTAGGCCTAGGTGGTGATGAGCAGTTCTTC.